Listed below are T cell receptor beta chains from one sample, sequenced in a study of blood T cell repertoires in COVID-19. Sequenced by immunoSEQ multiplex PCR; TCRdb stores in-frame clones only, minus some. Among about 110,000 clones listed, more than 70% were seen once. Input material: peripheral blood. The receptors shown here come from a man in his 70s with acute or convalescent COVID-19. CDR3s include the opening cysteine and the closing phenylalanine or tryptophan. D genes are given only for firm matches. Clone size is not always given. Where it is, it says once, few, many or a class for expanded clones.

many	TRBV19	-	TRBJ2-3	11	CASSSFVTQYF	TGTGCCAGTAGCTCTTTCGTTACGCAGTATTTT
-	TRBV9	-	TRBJ1-1	13	CASSPKQGTEAFF	TGTGCCAGCAGCCCTAAACAGGGCACTGAAGCTTTCTTT
-	TRBV6-6	TRBD2	TRBJ2-5	16	CASSYSLGGNEETQYF	TGTGCCAGCAGTTACTCCCTCGGGGGGAATGAAGAGACCCAGTACTTC
-	TRBV5-6	-	TRBJ2-6	19	CASSLAPGNSISGANVLTF	TGTGCCAGCAGCTTGGCTCCCGGTAACTCCATCTCTGGGGCCAACGTCCTGACTTTC
-	TRBV2	-	TRBJ2-6	16	CASPRGSSSGANVLTF	TGTGCCAGCCCGAGGGGGTCAAGCTCTGGGGCCAACGTCCTGACTTTC
-	TRBV2	-	TRBJ1-1	15	CASSEQGMMNTEAFF	TGTGCCAGCAGTGAACAGGGAATGATGAACACTGAAGCTTTCTTT
-	TRBV19	-	TRBJ1-2	14	CASSTAGANYGYTF	TGTGCCAGTAGTACCGCGGGAGCTAACTATGGCTACACCTTC
-	TRBV5-4	-	TRBJ1-2	15	CASSEAGPDIVSYTF	TGTGCCAGCAGCGAGGCGGGACCCGACATAGTGAGCTACACCTTC
-	TRBV6-5	-	TRBJ1-1	13	CASFRTANTEAFF	TGTGCCAGCTTTCGGACAGCGAACACTGAAGCTTTCTTT
-	TRBV3-1/TRBV3-2	-	TRBJ1-6	14	CASSRGLDNSPLHF	TGTGCCAGCAGCCGAGGACTGGATAATTCACCCCTCCACTTT
-	TRBV4-2	-	TRBJ2-3	14	CASSQDQATDTQYF	TGTGCCAGCAGCCAAGATCAGGCCACAGATACGCAGTATTTT
-	TRBV3-1/TRBV3-2	TRBD1	TRBJ2-2	18	CASSPGTGGLGDTGELFF	TGTGCCAGCAGCCCAGGGACAGGGGGCCTCGGAGACACCGGGGAGCTGTTTTTT
-	TRBV7-2	-	TRBJ1-1	13	CASSTRVSSEAFF	TGTGCCAGCAGTACCCGGGTCTCCTCTGAAGCTTTCTTT
-	TRBV12-3/TRBV12-4	-	TRBJ1-2	11	CASSQGYGYTF	TGTGCCAGCAGCCAGGGCTATGGCTACACCTTC
-	TRBV18	-	TRBJ2-3	14	CASSEQASTDTQYF	TGTGCCAGCTCAGAACAGGCTAGCACAGATACGCAGTATTTT
-	TRBV19	TRBD2	TRBJ2-1	19	CASSRSRPGGGGIANEQFF	TGTGCCAGTAGTAGATCCCGACCGGGAGGCGGGGGGATCGCAAATGAGCAGTTCTTC
-	TRBV6-5	-	TRBJ1-1	11	CASADYTEAFF	TGTGCCAGCGCGGATTACACTGAAGCTTTCTTT
-	TRBV6-5	-	TRBJ2-7	14	CASSSPGQSYEQYF	TGTGCCAGCAGTTCCCCGGGACAAAGCTACGAGCAGTACTTC
-	TRBV25-1	-	TRBJ1-1	15	CASSILRGWNTEAFF	TGTGCCAGCAGTATATTAAGGGGGTGGAACACTGAAGCTTTCTTT
few	TRBV9	-	TRBJ1-3	17	CASSPTPGGDSGNTIYF	TGTGCCAGCAGCCCAACACCGGGAGGAGACTCTGGAAACACCATATATTTT
-	TRBV7-3	TRBD1	TRBJ2-3	17	CASSLKGDRGVTDTQYF	TGTGCCAGCAGCTTAAAAGGGGACAGGGGGGTCACAGATACGCAGTATTTT
-	TRBV16	TRBD1	TRBJ1-2	14	CASSQSARGDGYTF	TGTGCCAGCAGCCAATCGGCCAGGGGGGATGGCTACACCTTC
few	TRBV12-3/TRBV12-4	TRBD2	TRBJ2-1	13	CASTPGGRDEQFF	TGTGCCAGCACCCCGGGAGGGCGGGATGAGCAGTTCTTC
-	TRBV11-1	-	TRBJ2-1	16	CASSLGGASSYNEQFF	TGTGCCAGCAGCTTGGGCGGGGCCAGCTCCTACAATGAGCAGTTCTTC
few	TRBV14	TRBD1	TRBJ1-2	13	CASSRQQGSGYTF	TGTGCCAGCAGCCGCCAACAGGGGTCTGGCTACACCTTC
-	TRBV19	-	TRBJ1-6	15	CASSTTGQYNSPLHF	TGTGCCAGTAGTACTACTGGACAGTATAATTCACCCCTCCACTTT
-	TRBV6-6	TRBD1	TRBJ2-2	15	CASSYGTGAEGELFF	TGTGCCAGCAGTTACGGGACAGGGGCGGAGGGGGAGCTGTTTTTT
-	TRBV5-1	TRBD1	TRBJ1-2	15	CASSFGTGGDYGYTF	TGCGCCAGCAGCTTCGGGACAGGGGGCGACTATGGCTACACCTTC
-	TRBV20-1	-	TRBJ2-7	14	CSASSGAGSYEQYF	TGCAGTGCTAGTTCAGGTGCAGGTTCCTACGAGCAGTACTTC
-	TRBV7-2	-	TRBJ1-5	15	CASSLKGDTNQPQHF	TGTGCCAGCAGCTTAAAAGGGGACACCAATCAGCCCCAGCATTTT
-	TRBV5-1	-	TRBJ2-7	14	CASSLGAQAYEQYF	TGCGCCAGCAGCTTGGGGGCTCAGGCCTACGAGCAGTACTTC
-	TRBV5-8	TRBD2	TRBJ2-2	17	CASSAAGTSANTGELFF	TGTGCCAGCAGCGCTGCCGGGACTAGCGCGAACACCGGGGAGCTGTTTTTT
once	TRBV5-4	TRBD2	TRBJ2-2	20	CASSSPGSGASGGSAGELFF	TGTGCCAGCAGCTCACCCGGGAGTGGGGCTAGCGGGGGATCCGCCGGGGAGCTGTTTTTT
-	TRBV19	-	TRBJ1-2	13	CASSSGQLYGYTF	TGTGCCAGTAGTTCCGGACAGCTTTATGGCTACACCTTC
-	TRBV19	TRBD1	TRBJ1-1	16	CASSIEGRGTNTEAFF	TGTGCCAGTAGTATAGAAGGCAGGGGGACGAACACTGAAGCTTTCTTT
-	TRBV25-1	-	TRBJ1-1	11	CASSDRTEAFF	TGTGCCAGCAGTGACCGGACTGAAGCTTTCTTT
-	TRBV7-3	TRBD2	TRBJ2-1	17	CASSLVGTSGGFNEQFF	TGTGCCAGCAGCTTAGTCGGGACTAGCGGGGGGTTCAATGAGCAGTTCTTC
few	TRBV7-9	TRBD1	TRBJ1-3	15	CASSLTGLDGNTIYF	TGTGCCAGCAGCCTGACAGGGCTGGACGGAAACACCATATATTTT
-	TRBV6-5	-	TRBJ1-4	13	CASRPGQEEKLFF	TGTGCCAGCAGGCCCGGACAAGAGGAAAAACTGTTTTTT
-	TRBV24-1	TRBD1	TRBJ2-1	16	CATSAPRGQGAGEQFF	TGTGCCACCAGTGCCCCGAGGGGACAGGGGGCTGGGGAGCAGTTCTTC
once	TRBV14	TRBD1	TRBJ2-7	16	CASSQFAGQGAYEQYF	TGTGCCAGCAGCCAATTTGCAGGACAGGGCGCCTACGAGCAGTACTTC
-	TRBV5-4	TRBD1	TRBJ2-7	15	CASSWTGQGFYEQYF	TGTGCCAGCAGCTGGACGGGACAGGGTTTCTACGAGCAGTACTTC
few	TRBV13	TRBD1	TRBJ1-1	14	CASSLVHRGTEAFF	TGTGCCAGCAGCTTAGTGCACAGGGGCACTGAAGCTTTCTTT
-	TRBV19	TRBD1	TRBJ1-4	15	CATADRGRSNEKLFF	TGTGCCACCGCGGACAGGGGGCGTTCTAATGAAAAACTGTTTTTT
-	TRBV19	-	TRBJ2-1	13	CASSISRTNEQFF	TGTGCCAGTAGTATCTCCCGGACAAATGAGCAGTTCTTC
-	TRBV21-1	-	TRBJ1-2	17	CASSKPKDPHRGYGYTF	TGTGCCAGCAGCAAACCCAAGGACCCACACAGGGGCTATGGCTACACCTTC
-	TRBV19	-	TRBJ1-6	13	CASMKTTGSPLHF	TGTGCCAGTATGAAGACAACGGGGTCCCCCCTCCACTTT
-	TRBV20-1	TRBD2	TRBJ2-5	15	CSASLWGGLQETQYF	TGCAGTGCTAGTTTGTGGGGGGGACTCCAAGAGACCCAGTACTTC
-	TRBV18	-	TRBJ1-2	17	CASSPPGPRRGNYGYTF	TGTGCCAGCTCACCACCGGGACCCCGGAGGGGTAACTATGGCTACACCTTC
-	TRBV6-2/TRBV6-3	-	TRBJ2-6	18	CASSYVSPGFSGANVLTF	TGTGCCAGCAGTTACGTGTCCCCAGGGTTCTCTGGGGCCAACGTCCTGACTTTC
-	TRBV4-3	-	TRBJ1-6	16	CASSQVPDSRNSPLHF	TGCGCCAGCAGCCAAGTCCCCGACTCGAGAAATTCACCCCTCCACTTT
-	TRBV6-5	TRBD2	TRBJ2-1	14	CASRSGWSYNEQFF	TGTGCCAGCCGTAGCGGGTGGTCCTACAATGAGCAGTTCTTC
medium-sized	TRBV25-1	-	TRBJ1-4	13	CASSATGLEKLFF	TGTGCCAGCAGTGCTACAGGGTTAGAAAAACTGTTTTTT
-	TRBV7-2	TRBD2	TRBJ2-2	17	CASRTGTSGGAAGELFF	TGTGCCAGCAGAACCGGGACTAGCGGGGGGGCCGCGGGGGAGCTGTTTTTT
-	TRBV4-3	-	TRBJ1-3	16	CASSQEGGYSGNTIYF	TGCGCCAGCAGCCAAGAAGGCGGCTACTCTGGAAACACCATATATTTT
-	TRBV3-1/TRBV3-2	-	TRBJ2-7	12	CASSQTLYEQYF	TGTGCCAGCAGCCAGACACTCTACGAGCAGTACTTC
-	TRBV27	-	TRBJ1-5	15	CASSFNRGRGQPQHF	TGTGCCAGCAGTTTTAATAGGGGACGGGGGCAGCCCCAGCATTTT